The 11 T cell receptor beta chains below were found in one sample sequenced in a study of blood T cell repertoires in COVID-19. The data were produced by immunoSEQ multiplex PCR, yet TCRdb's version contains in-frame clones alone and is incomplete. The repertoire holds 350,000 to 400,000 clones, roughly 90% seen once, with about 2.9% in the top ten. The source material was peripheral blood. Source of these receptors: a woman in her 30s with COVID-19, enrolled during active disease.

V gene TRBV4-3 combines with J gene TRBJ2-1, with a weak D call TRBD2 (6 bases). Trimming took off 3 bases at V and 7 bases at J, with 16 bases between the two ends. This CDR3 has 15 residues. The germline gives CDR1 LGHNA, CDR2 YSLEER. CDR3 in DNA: TGCGCCAGCAGCCACCCGGGGGAAGGGTGGAATGAGCAGTTCTTC. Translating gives CASSHPGEGWNEQFF.

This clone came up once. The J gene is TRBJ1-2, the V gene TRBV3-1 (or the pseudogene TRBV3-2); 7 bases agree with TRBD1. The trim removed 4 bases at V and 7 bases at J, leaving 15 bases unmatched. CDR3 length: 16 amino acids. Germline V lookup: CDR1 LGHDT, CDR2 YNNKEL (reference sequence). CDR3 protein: CASSRRSSDRAGGYTF. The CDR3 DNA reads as TGTGCCAGCAGCCGAAGAAGCAGCGACAGGGCTGGTGGCTACACCTTC.

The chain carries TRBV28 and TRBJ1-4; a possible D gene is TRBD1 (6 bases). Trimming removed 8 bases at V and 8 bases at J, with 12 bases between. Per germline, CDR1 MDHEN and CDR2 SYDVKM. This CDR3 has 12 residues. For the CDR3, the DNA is TGTGCCAGCGGCAGGGGATGGGAAAAACTGTTTTTT. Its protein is CASGRGWEKLFF.

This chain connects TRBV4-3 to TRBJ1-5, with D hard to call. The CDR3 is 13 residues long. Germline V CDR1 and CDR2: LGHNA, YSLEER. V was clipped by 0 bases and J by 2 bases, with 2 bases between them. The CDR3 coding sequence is TGCGCCAGCAGCCAAGACGGCAATCAGCCCCAGCATTTT. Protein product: CASSQDGNQPQHF.

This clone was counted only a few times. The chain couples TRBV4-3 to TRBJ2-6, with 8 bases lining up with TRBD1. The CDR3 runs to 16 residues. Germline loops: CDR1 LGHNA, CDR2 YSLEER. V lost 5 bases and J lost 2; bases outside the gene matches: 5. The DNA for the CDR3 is TGCGCCAGCAGCACCCGGACAGGGACTGGGGCCAACGTCCTGACTTTC. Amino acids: CASSTRTGTGANVLTF.

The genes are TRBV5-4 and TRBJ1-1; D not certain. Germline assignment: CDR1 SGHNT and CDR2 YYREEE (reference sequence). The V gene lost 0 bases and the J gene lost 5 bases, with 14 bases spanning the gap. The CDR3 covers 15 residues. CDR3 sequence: CASSLDVGVTTEAFF. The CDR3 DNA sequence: TGTGCCAGCAGCTTGGATGTCGGGGTGACTACTGAAGCTTTCTTT.

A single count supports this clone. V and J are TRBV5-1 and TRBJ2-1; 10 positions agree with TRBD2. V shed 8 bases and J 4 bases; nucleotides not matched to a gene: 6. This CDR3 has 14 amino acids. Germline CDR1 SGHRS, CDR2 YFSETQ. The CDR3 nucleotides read TGCGCCAGTCGACCGACTAGCGGGTACAATGAGCAGTTCTTC. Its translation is CASRPTSGYNEQFF.

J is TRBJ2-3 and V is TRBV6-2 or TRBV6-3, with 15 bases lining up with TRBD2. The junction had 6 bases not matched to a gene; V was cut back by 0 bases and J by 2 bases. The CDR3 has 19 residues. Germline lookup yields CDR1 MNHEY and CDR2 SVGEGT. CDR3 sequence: CASSYSGLAGGQDTDTQYF. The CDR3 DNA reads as TGTGCCAGCAGTTACTCCGGACTAGCGGGGGGGCAAGACACAGATACGCAGTATTTT.

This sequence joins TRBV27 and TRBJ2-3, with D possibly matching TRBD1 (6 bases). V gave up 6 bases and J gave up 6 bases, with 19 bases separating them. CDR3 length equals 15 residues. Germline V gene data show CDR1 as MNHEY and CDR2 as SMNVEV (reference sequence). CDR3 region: CASSARQAPMDTQYF. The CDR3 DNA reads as TGTGCCAGCAGCGCCCGACAGGCACCTATGGATACGCAGTATTTT.

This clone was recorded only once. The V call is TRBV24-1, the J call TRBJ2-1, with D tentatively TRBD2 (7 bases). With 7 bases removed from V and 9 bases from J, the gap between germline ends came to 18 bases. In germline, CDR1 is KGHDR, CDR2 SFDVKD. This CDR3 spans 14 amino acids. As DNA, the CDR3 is TGTGCCACCAGCGACCCCGGGGGGCCGGTTGAGCAGTTCTTC. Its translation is CATSDPGGPVEQFF.

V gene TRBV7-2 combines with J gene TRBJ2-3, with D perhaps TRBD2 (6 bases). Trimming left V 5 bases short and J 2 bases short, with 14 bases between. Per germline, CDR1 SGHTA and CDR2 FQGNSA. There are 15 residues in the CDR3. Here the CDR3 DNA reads TGTGCCAGCAGCCTTGGGGCGGGACCCACAGATACGCAGTATTTT. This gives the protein CASSLGAGPTDTQYF.